This TCR beta chain was obtained from a study of PD-L1 blockade in urothelial cancer. At the level of the study: Patients began atezolizumab, 1,200 mg intravenously every 3 weeks, in about 2014.

What went into each PCR as a spike was synthetic TCR analog templates. Repertoires were generated with immunoSEQ multiplex PCR, while TCRdb's copy carries only in-frame clones and drops some. The sample holds 50,000 or so clones, under 90% seen once. The material sequenced was PBMCs, taken around atezolizumab (anti-PD-L1) treatment. The TCR comes from a man aged 35-49 years with urothelial cancer.

The CDR3 DNA follows: TGTGCCGCACGATTCCGGGACAGGGTTGCTAGTAACGAAAAACTGTTTTTT. Translating gives CAARFRDRVASNEKLFF. The gene calls are TRBV30 and TRBJ1-4, with 9 bases fitting TRBD1. CDR1 is GTSNPN and CDR2 is SVGIG in the germline V gene (reference sequence). The CDR3 contains 17 residues. The V and J ends lost 8 bases and 8 bases, in that order; junction bases with no gene match: 21.